Shown below are 14 T cell receptor beta chains from a single sample sequenced in a study of blood T cell repertoires in COVID-19. Using immunoSEQ multiplex PCR, the repertoire was profiled, and TCRdb retains in-frame clones only, with some absent. Of roughly 200,000 clones listed, roughly 85% are singletons. The specimen was peripheral blood. These receptors all stem from a man aged 55-75 years with acute or convalescent COVID-19.

This chain links TRBV6-2 or TRBV6-3 with TRBJ1-1, with TRBD1 matching over 8 bases. Germline loops: CDR1 MNHEY, CDR2 SVGEGT. V was pared by 5 bases and J by 4 bases, with 9 bases of the junction left unmatched. This CDR3 has 15 residues. CDR3 sequence: CASSLATGGATEAFF. CDR3 DNA: TGTGCCAGCAGTCTCGCTACAGGGGGAGCCACTGAAGCTTTCTTT.

In its sample, this clone was seen a few times. The chain uses TRBV10-3 and TRBJ1-1, with D hard to call. The V gene's germline CDR1 is ENHRY and CDR2 SYGVKD. V lost 7 bases, J lost 1 base, and 19 bases lay in between. The CDR3 loop spans 16 amino acids. The CDR3 reads CAITQSLTAANTEAFF. CDR3 bases: TGTGCCATCACTCAGAGCCTGACCGCGGCGAACACTGAAGCTTTCTTT.

This rearrangement joins TRBV7-9 to TRBJ1-2; TRBD1 might be the D (5 bases). Trimming stripped 1 base from V and 3 bases from J, with 9 bases between. The CDR3 has 14 amino acids. In germline, CDR1 is SEHNR, CDR2 FQNEAQ (reference sequence). CDR3 loop: CASSLVIGDYGYTF. Here the CDR3 DNA reads TGTGCCAGCAGCTTAGTAATAGGGGACTATGGCTACACCTTC. Looking up the rest from reference TRBV7-9 and TRBJ1-2 gives the full variable domain: DTGVSQNPRHKITKRGQNVTFRCDPISEHNRLYWYRQTLGQGPEFLTYFQNEAQLEKSRLLSDRFSAERPKGSFSTLEIQRTEQGDSAMYLCASSLVIGDYGYTFGSGTRLTVV.

The rearrangement uses TRBV24-1 and TRBJ2-1; 8 bases are shared with TRBD1. Trimming at V came to 5 bases and at J to 7 bases, leaving 6 bases not matched to a gene. The V gene's germline CDR1 is KGHDR and CDR2 SFDVKD. CDR3 length: 14 amino acids. The CDR3 nucleotides read TGTGCCACCAGTGGGACAGGGACAGTTAATGAGCAGTTCTTC. This translates into CATSGTGTVNEQFF.

V gene TRBV18 combines with J gene TRBJ1-1; 8 bases line up with TRBD1. Trimming cost V 0 bases and J 1 base; bases outside gene matches: 7. The CDR3 runs to 17 residues. From germline, CDR1 is KGHSH and CDR2 LQKENI. The CDR3 DNA reads TGTGCCAGCTCACCACCGGGACAGGCGGCACGGAACACTGAAGCTTTCTTT. It translates to CASSPPGQAARNTEAFF.

J is TRBJ2-5 and V is TRBV11-2; TRBD1 matches at 8 bases. Trimming cost V 8 bases and J 4 bases; bases outside gene matches: 9. CDR1 and CDR2 from the germline V gene are SGHAT and FQNNGV. This CDR3 has 14 residues. The CDR3 loop reads CASCGAGGLETQYF. The CDR3 nucleotides are TGTGCCAGCTGTGGCGCAGGGGGCTTAGAGACCCAGTACTTC.

This sequence joins TRBV5-1 and TRBJ2-5; weak D call: TRBD2 (6 bases). Trimming pared 6 bases from V and 5 bases from J, leaving 17 bases between. This CDR3 comprises 14 residues. Germline V lookup: CDR1 SGHRS, CDR2 YFSETQ. In nucleotides, the CDR3 is TGCGCCAGCATCCGAAGTTCGGGAGAGGAGACCCAGTACTTC. This encodes CASIRSSGEETQYF.

This chain connects TRBV9 to TRBJ1-1; D is possibly TRBD1 (6 bases). CDR3 length equals 13 residues. Trimming removed 0 bases from V and 4 bases from J, with 7 bases in between. Per germline, CDR1 SGDLS and CDR2 YYNGEE. CDR3 region: CASSVGGPTEAFF. The CDR3 region has the DNA TGTGCCAGCAGCGTAGGGGGGCCCACTGAAGCTTTCTTT.

The chain recombines TRBV12-3 or TRBV12-4 with TRBJ1-2; D gene unclear. V was cut by 3 bases and J by 4 bases, with 6 bases left in between. The CDR3 has 12 residues. The CDR3 nucleotides read TGTGCCAGCAGTTTGAGACTCTATGGCTACACCTTC. Amino acid sequence: CASSLRLYGYTF.

This clone was seen more than once but under ten times. The CDR3 DNA reads TGCGCCAGCAGCTTGGCGAGGAAGATAGCCAAAAACATTCAGTACTTC. Protein: CASSLARKIAKNIQYF. The chain combines TRBV5-1 with TRBJ2-4, with no clear D. Between the trimmed V and J ends, which lost 0 bases and 0 bases, there was a span of 10 bases. The CDR3 covers 16 residues. CDR1 is SGHRS and CDR2 is YFSETQ in the germline V gene.

V usage is TRBV5-1 and J usage is TRBJ2-7; D not certain. This CDR3 comprises 12 residues. From germline, CDR1 is SGHRS and CDR2 YFSETQ. Trimming took 3 bases from V and 0 from J, leaving 4 bases between them. CDR3 nucleotides: TGCGCCAGCAGCTCCAGCTCCTACGAGCAGTACTTC. Residues: CASSSSSYEQYF.

This clone was observed a single time. The chain couples TRBV19 to TRBJ1-5; 7 bases map to TRBD1. V lost 1 base and J lost 7; bases outside the gene matches: 7. This CDR3 region has 15 residues. The germline V gene has CDR1 LNHDA and CDR2 SQIVND (reference sequence). CDR3 nucleotide sequence: TGTGCCAGTAGTATAGGACAGGGCTTGGGCCAGCCCCAGCATTTT. It specifies CASSIGQGLGQPQHF.

The rearrangement joins TRBV10-3 to TRBJ2-3, with 10 bases matching TRBD2. CDR3 length: 16 residues. Per the germline V gene, CDR1 is ENHRY and CDR2 is SYGVKD. With 11 bases clipped from V and 0 bases from J, the junction kept 11 bases outside the gene matches. As DNA, the CDR3 is TGTGCCGTAACTCCCGGGACTAGCGCTAGCACAGATACGCAGTATTTT. Translated, it gives CAVTPGTSASTDTQYF.

The V call is TRBV19, the J call TRBJ1-5; D uncertain. Germline V gene lookup returns CDR1 LNHDA and CDR2 SQIVND (reference sequence). The CDR3 length is 13 residues. Trimming removed 6 bases at V and 0 bases at J, with 6 bases between. The CDR3 DNA sequence: TGTGCCAGTAGGAGTAATAGCAATCAGCCCCAGCATTTT. Translated: CASRSNSNQPQHF.